Following are 20 T cell receptor beta chains from one sample sequenced in a study of T cell responses to AZD1222 COVID-19 vaccine. Profiling relied on immunoSEQ multiplex PCR, and the TCRdb table lists in-frame clones only, not all of them. The sample includes tens of thousands of clones, 80% to 90% seen only once; the top ten take 5.5% to 7%. The specimen comprised peripheral blood, sampled 28 days after the second AZD1222 dose. Receptor source: an adult who received the AZD1222 COVID-19 vaccine.

This clone was found once. This chain links TRBV3-1 (or the pseudogene TRBV3-2) with TRBJ1-6, with 7 nucleotides matching TRBD1. This CDR3 contains 15 residues. Germline CDR1 reads LGHDT; CDR2 reads YNNKEL (reference sequence). The V gene end was trimmed by 4 bases and the J gene end by 6 bases; junction bases not matched to a gene: 6. In nucleotides, the CDR3 is TGTGCCAGCAGCCGACCGGGACAGATTAATTCACCCCTCCACTTT. It yields the protein CASSRPGQINSPLHF.

This clone appeared a few times. The chain uses TRBV6-5 and TRBJ2-7; TRBD1 aligns across 10 bases. The germline CDR1 and CDR2 sequences are MNHEY and SVGAGI. CDR3 size: 15 residues. Unmatched junction bases numbered 11, after V lost 10 bases and J lost 2 bases. Written as DNA, the CDR3 is TGTGCCACCCTTCCCGGGACAGGGGTCCCCTACGAGCAGTACTTC. Translation: CATLPGTGVPYEQYF.

The chain links TRBV6-5 to TRBJ2-1; weak D call: TRBD2 (5 bases). The CDR3 sequence is 13 residues long. Trimming removed 6 bases from V and 4 bases from J, with 10 bases in between. The germline gives CDR1 MNHEY, CDR2 SVGAGI. This chain's CDR3 is CASSPGIYNEQFF. Written as DNA, the CDR3 is TGTGCCAGCAGCCCGGGAATTTACAATGAGCAGTTCTTC.

The chain carries TRBV7-6 and TRBJ1-1, with D maybe TRBD1 (6 bases). Germline V gene sequence: CDR1 SGHVS, CDR2 FNYEAQ. Trimming stripped 3 bases from V and 3 bases from J, with 14 bases between. The CDR3 covers 15 residues. The CDR3 nucleotides are TGTGCCAGCAGCTTGAGGGGGTTTGGGGACACTGAAGCTTTCTTT. Residues: CASSLRGFGDTEAFF.

The rearrangement links TRBV28 to TRBJ1-6, with 7 bases matching TRBD1. CDR1 is MDHEN and CDR2 is SYDVKM in the germline V gene. The CDR3 runs to 14 residues. V lost 5 bases, J lost 2 bases, and 0 bases stayed unmatched. CDR3 amino acids: CASSGTAYNSPLHF. The CDR3 DNA reads TGTGCCAGCAGTGGGACAGCCTATAATTCACCCCTCCACTTT. The variable domain in full, with the rest retrieved from reference TRBV28 and TRBJ1-6, is DVKVTQSSRYLVKRTGEKVFLECVQDMDHENMFWYRQDPGLGLRLIYFSYDVKMKEKGDIPEGYSVSREKKERFSLILESASTNQTSMYLCASSGTAYNSPLHFGNGTRLTVT.

The chain combines TRBV19 with TRBJ2-5; 8 bases map to TRBD2. CDR3 length: 15 amino acids. Trimming cost V 6 bases and J 7 bases; bases outside gene matches: 13. Germline-derived CDR1 and CDR2 are LNHDA and SQIVND (reference sequence). CDR3 nucleotide sequence: TGTGCCAGTAGCCCTCCGGGACTAGGGGTAGGGACCCAGTACTTC. This gives the protein CASSPPGLGVGTQYF.

The rearrangement joins TRBV7-3 to TRBJ2-5; 10 positions agree with TRBD2. The CDR3 extends over 18 amino acids. The germline gives CDR1 SGHTA, CDR2 FQGTGA. Trimming cost V 4 bases and J 3 bases; bases outside gene matches: 14. The CDR3 region is CASSSLSKSSGGEETQYF. The CDR3 DNA reads TGTGCCAGCAGCTCACTGTCCAAATCTAGCGGGGGAGAAGAGACCCAGTACTTC.

This clone was detected only a few times. This chain connects TRBV29-1 to TRBJ1-6; the match to TRBD1 covers 7 bases. The V gene's germline CDR1 is SQVTM and CDR2 ANQGSEA. The CDR3 is made up of 15 amino acids. The CDR3 nucleotides read TGCACGGGTGCAGGGGGTACGGAATTGAATTCACCCCTCCACTTT. It is translated as CTGAGGTELNSPLHF.

The chain recombines TRBV24-1 with TRBJ2-2; TRBD2 matches 9 bases. This CDR3 contains 17 residues. Germline V gene sequence: CDR1 KGHDR, CDR2 SFDVKD. Trimming cost V 2 bases and J 2 bases; bases outside gene matches: 5. The CDR3 loop reads CATSDSSGALNTGELFF. The CDR3 nucleotides are TGTGCCACCAGTGATTCTAGCGGGGCGTTAAACACCGGGGAGCTGTTTTTT.

The genes are TRBV9 and TRBJ2-1, with a tentative D call TRBD1 (6 bases). V lost 0 bases and J 0 bases, leaving 13 bases between the germline ends. The length of the CDR3 is 17 residues. The V gene's germline CDR1 is SGDLS and CDR2 YYNGEE. CDR3 in amino acids: CASSVGQTGPSYNEQFF. The CDR3 bases are TGTGCCAGCAGCGTAGGGCAGACAGGTCCCTCCTACAATGAGCAGTTCTTC.

The chain has TRBV3-1 (or the pseudogene TRBV3-2) and TRBJ2-7; weak D call: TRBD1 (5 bases). V dropped 1 base and J dropped 9 bases, with 22 bases sitting between them. This CDR3 has 16 residues. Germline CDR1 LGHDT, CDR2 YNNKEL (reference sequence). DNA of the CDR3: TGTGCCAGCAGCCAAGCCCGGTTAGGCAGGGTTCCCCGGCAGTACTTC. The encoded protein is CASSQARLGRVPRQYF.

This rearrangement joins TRBV6-2 or TRBV6-3 to TRBJ2-1; D perhaps matches TRBD2 (6 bases). CDR1 MNHEY and CDR2 SVGEGT come from the germline V gene. The V and J ends lost 2 bases and 5 bases respectively, with 13 bases between them. The CDR3 totals 15 residues. CDR3 region: CASSYRGTYDNEQFF. In DNA form, the CDR3 reads TGTGCCAGCAGTTACCGCGGGACCTACGACAATGAGCAGTTCTTC.

This clone occurred once. The CDR3 here is CASDDGVTGELFF. For the CDR3, the DNA is TGTGCCAGCGATGACGGGGTAACCGGGGAGCTGTTTTTT. The chain is built from TRBV9 and TRBJ2-2; possibly TRBD2 for D (5 bases). The CDR3 is 13 residues long. Germline V gene sequence: CDR1 SGDLS, CDR2 YYNGEE. Trimming took 7 bases from V and 5 from J, leaving 12 bases between them.

The rearrangement links TRBV28 to TRBJ2-3; D is undetermined. Trimming stripped 8 bases from V and 1 base from J, with 10 bases between. This CDR3 spans 13 amino acids. The germline V gene encodes CDR1 MDHEN and CDR2 SYDVKM. CDR3 in amino acids: CASGLPGTDTQYF. The CDR3 region has the DNA TGTGCCAGCGGATTGCCTGGCACAGATACGCAGTATTTT.

The chain is built from TRBV7-2 and TRBJ2-1, with D hard to call. CDR3 length: 16 amino acids. V lost 3 bases and J 0 bases, leaving 12 bases between the germline ends. Germline lookup yields CDR1 SGHTA and CDR2 FQGNSA. DNA for the CDR3: TGTGCCAGCAGCTTGTACAGTGGGATCTCCTACAATGAGCAGTTCTTC. Protein product: CASSLYSGISYNEQFF.

The genes are TRBV6-4 and TRBJ2-2; possibly TRBD1 for D (6 bases). Germline V gives CDR1 MRHNA, CDR2 SNTAGT. V shed 5 bases and J shed 7 bases, with 17 bases lying between them. This CDR3 region has 15 residues. This CDR3 reads CASSPEGVIGGELFF. DNA for the CDR3: TGTGCCAGCAGTCCCGAGGGGGTGATTGGCGGGGAGCTGTTTTTT.

This chain connects TRBV19 to TRBJ1-5; 8 bases line up with TRBD1. The CDR3 runs 15 residues. Germline assignment: CDR1 LNHDA and CDR2 SQIVND (reference sequence). V shed 4 bases and J 6 bases; nucleotides not matched to a gene: 8. The DNA of the CDR3 is TGTGCCAGTAGTACATTTGGACAGGGTGGTCAGCCCCAGCATTTT. Translated, it gives CASSTFGQGGQPQHF.

The chain joins TRBV2 to TRBJ1-1; D gene uncertain. In germline, CDR1 is SNHLY, CDR2 FYNNEI. The CDR3 length is 13 residues. Trimming shortened V by 7 bases and J by 0 bases, and 9 bases separated the two germline ends. DNA of the CDR3: TGTGCCAGCAATTACGGAGTGAACACTGAAGCTTTCTTT. Its translation: CASNYGVNTEAFF.

The chain employs TRBV24-1 and TRBJ2-1, with a tentative D call TRBD1 (6 bases). The germline V gene has CDR1 KGHDR and CDR2 SFDVKD. CDR3 length: 14 residues. The ends were cut back, 8 bases at V and 1 base at J, with 11 bases in the middle. DNA of the CDR3: TGTGCCACCATTCTCGGACAGTCCTACAATGAGCAGTTCTTC. This codes for CATILGQSYNEQFF.

This clone has only a few counts. The junction and the germline gene differ at one end; a read error may be behind it. This chain joins TRBV12-3 or TRBV12-4 and TRBJ1-1; D is unresolved. This CDR3 has 9 residues. The CDR3: CASGLKLVF. CDR3 DNA sequence: TGTGCCAGCGGGCTGAAGCTGGTCTTT.